This T cell receptor (beta chain) is drawn from a study of blood T cell repertoires in COVID-19. The overall study: Researchers got acute and convalescent COVID-19 samples from the United States, Italy and Spain.

This clone was detected a few times. The table came from immunoSEQ multiplex PCR; TCRdb's copy has only in-frame clones and leaves some out. The sample has approximately 160,000 clones, 77% seen once. The sample was peripheral blood. This clonotype was obtained from a man aged 70-80 years with acute or convalescent COVID-19.

The CDR3 DNA reads TGTGCCAGTAGTGTCAGCGGGTCCTCCTACAATGAGCAGTTCTTC. This encodes CASSVSGSSYNEQFF. The chain carries TRBV19 and TRBJ2-1; a possible D gene is TRBD2 (6 bases). This CDR3 is 15 amino acids long. Trimming cost V 5 bases and J 0 bases, with 11 bases left between them. Germline-derived CDR1 and CDR2 are LNHDA and SQIVND (reference sequence).